The 18 T cell receptor beta chains listed next were all sequenced from one sample in a study of cytomegalovirus exposure and HLA in healthy donors (dated by TCRdb to the late 2010s). Libraries were constructed by the immunoSEQ multiplex PCR assay. The multiplex PCR relied on a mix of 60 forward primers for TCR Vbeta segments and 13 reverse primers for TCR Jbeta segments. TCRdb took this table from immuneACCESS and kept in-frame rearrangements with V and J called. Such tables lack part of the clones; where checked against another copy, unresolved V genes explain under half of the gap, and the rest is unexplained. In all, the sample holds 180,000 or so clones, and around 80% of those were seen once. The ten most abundant clones make up approximately 2% of the sample. Input material: PBMCs. The receptors here all came from a woman in her twenties or thirties in good health and CMV-seronegative.

This chain links TRBV6-1 with TRBJ1-6; D perhaps matches TRBD1 (5 bases). Trimming pared 2 bases from V and 6 bases from J, leaving 8 bases between. The CDR3 has 14 residues. The germline CDR1 and CDR2 sequences are MNHNS and SASEGT. The CDR3 nucleotides read TGTGCCAGCAGTGAACTGGGACTTAATTCACCCCTCCACTTT. Amino acid sequence: CASSELGLNSPLHF.

CDR3 protein: CASSRGGSSYEQYF. The CDR3 coding sequence is TGTGCCAGCAGCCGCGGGGGAAGCTCCTACGAGCAGTACTTC. The chain employs TRBV7-2 and TRBJ2-7; 7 bases match TRBD2. V shed 5 bases and J 0 bases; nucleotides not matched to a gene: 4. The CDR3 runs 14 residues. Germline V lookup: CDR1 SGHTA, CDR2 FQGNSA.

The V call is TRBV7-2, the J call TRBJ1-2; the D gene is possibly TRBD1 (5 bases). The CDR3 runs 15 residues. Germline V CDR1 and CDR2: SGHTA, FQGNSA. The V end lost 2 bases, the J end lost 8 bases, and 18 bases lay between the germline ends. The CDR3 DNA is TGTGCCAGCAGCTTATATTTCGACAGCCTGGACGGCTACACCTTC. Translated: CASSLYFDSLDGYTF.

V gene TRBV7-3 combines with J gene TRBJ2-6; 9 bases are shared with TRBD1. J was trimmed by 19 bases and V by 1 base; bases with no gene match: 8. Germline-derived CDR1 and CDR2 are SGHTA and FQGTGA. This CDR3 is 13 amino acids long. CDR3 amino acids: CASSLSPGQGVTF. CDR3 nucleotide sequence: TGTGCCAGCAGCTTAAGTCCGGGACAGGGAGTAACTTTC.

This clone has more than one count but fewer than ten. The chain uses TRBV7-6 and TRBJ2-7, with 9 bases matching TRBD1. V was clipped by 5 bases and J by 5 bases; unmatched bases: 7. Germline V gene data show CDR1 as SGHVS and CDR2 as FNYEAQ. This CDR3 has 14 residues. DNA of the CDR3: TGTGCCAGCAGCCCCACAGGGGGCTCAAACGAGCAGTACTTC. The encoded protein is CASSPTGGSNEQYF.

This clone appeared a few times. CDR3 region: CASRPTGHGYTF. The CDR3 bases are TGTGCCAGCAGGCCGACAGGGCATGGCTACACCTTC. This chain joins TRBV11-3 and TRBJ1-2; 7 nucleotides agree with TRBD1. The CDR3 loop spans 12 amino acids. The J segment lost 6 bases and the V segment lost 6 bases, leaving 4 bases of the junction unmatched. Germline V gene sequence: CDR1 SGHNT, CDR2 YENEEA.

The chain recombines TRBV9 with TRBJ2-1, with 11 bases that match TRBD2. The V and J ends lost 3 bases and 6 bases, in that order; junction bases with no gene match: 5. CDR3 length equals 15 residues. Germline V lookup: CDR1 SGDLS, CDR2 YYNGEE. The CDR3 loop reads CASSGGLAVSNEQFF. The CDR3 bases are TGTGCCAGCAGCGGGGGACTAGCGGTGAGCAATGAGCAGTTCTTC.

This sequence joins TRBV4-2 and TRBJ2-5; D might be TRBD2 (5 bases). The CDR3 consists of 14 residues. Germline lookup yields CDR1 LGHNA and CDR2 YNFKEQ. V was clipped by 0 bases and J by 5 bases, with 10 bases between them. The CDR3 DNA reads TGTGCCAGCAGCCAAGACCGGCGCGGGGAGACCCAGTACTTC. Its protein product is CASSQDRRGETQYF.

V gene TRBV7-9 combines with J gene TRBJ2-7; 7 bases are shared with TRBD1. The CDR3 spans 14 residues. J was trimmed by 3 bases and V by 5 bases; bases with no gene match: 7. Germline CDR1 reads SEHNR; CDR2 reads FQNEAQ (reference sequence). In DNA form, the CDR3 reads TGTGCCAGCAGCCGCGACAGGGCTAGCTACGAGCAGTACTTC. Translation gives CASSRDRASYEQYF.

The V gene is TRBV2, the J gene TRBJ1-5; weak D call: TRBD1 (6 bases). Deletions cut 6 bases from V and 7 bases from J, with 13 bases between. The CDR3 sequence is 13 residues long. The germline V gene encodes CDR1 SNHLY and CDR2 FYNNEI. CDR3: CASRDREVQPQHF. The CDR3 nucleotides are TGTGCCAGCAGGGACAGAGAAGTACAGCCCCAGCATTTT.

V gene TRBV5-6 combines with J gene TRBJ1-1; D is unresolved. CDR3 length: 11 residues. V was trimmed by 4 bases and J by 7 bases, leaving 8 bases between them. The germline V gene encodes CDR1 SGHDT and CDR2 YYEEEE. The CDR3 region is CASSGEYEAFF. CDR3 sequence (DNA): TGTGCCAGCAGCGGGGAGTATGAAGCTTTCTTT.

The genes are TRBV5-1 and TRBJ1-1; 9 bases line up with TRBD1. The CDR3 runs 14 residues. Germline trimming cut 2 bases from V and 5 bases from J; bases unmatched to any gene: 4. CDR1 is SGHRS, CDR2 YFSETQ, per germline. CDR3 sequence: CASSFQTGGTEAFF. The CDR3 coding sequence is TGCGCCAGCAGCTTCCAGACAGGGGGTACTGAAGCTTTCTTT.

The chain has TRBV5-4 and TRBJ2-1; weak D call: TRBD2 (6 bases). Germline CDR1 is SGHNT and CDR2 is YYREEE (reference sequence). V lost 6 bases, J lost 0 bases, and 13 bases lay in between. There are 15 residues in the CDR3. Here the CDR3 DNA reads TGTGCCAGCAATACGGGGGTCCTCTCCTACAATGAGCAGTTCTTC. Translated: CASNTGVLSYNEQFF.

The genes are TRBV5-1 and TRBJ2-3; D not certain. Per the germline V gene, CDR1 is SGHRS and CDR2 is YFSETQ. Trimming removed 0 bases from V and 8 bases from J, with 7 bases in between. The CDR3 extends over 12 amino acids. The DNA for the CDR3 is TGCGCCAGCAGCTTGGATTTCGGTACGCAGTATTTT. This sequence encodes CASSLDFGTQYF.

The V call is TRBV5-6, the J call TRBJ2-1; 8 bases line up with TRBD2. V lost 4 bases, J lost 5 bases, and 11 bases stayed unmatched. Germline CDR1 SGHDT, CDR2 YYEEEE. The CDR3 spans 16 residues. The CDR3 reads CASSRTGTRSNNEQFF. Here the CDR3 DNA reads TGTGCCAGCAGCCGAACCGGGACTAGGAGTAACAATGAGCAGTTCTTC. Variable domain in full (rest from reference TRBV5-6 and TRBJ2-1): DAGVTQSPTHLIKTRGQQVTLRCSPKSGHDTVSWYQQALGQGPQFIFQYYEEEERQRGNFPDRFSGHQFPNYSSELNVNALLLGDSALYLCASSRTGTRSNNEQFFGPGTRLTVL.

The rearrangement joins TRBV19 to TRBJ2-1; D gene ambiguous. The CDR3 sequence is 11 residues long. Trimming left V 3 bases short and J 12 bases short, with 9 bases between. Germline CDR1 LNHDA, CDR2 SQIVND (reference sequence). CDR3 sequence: CASSIGPGQFF. CDR3 coding DNA: TGTGCCAGTAGTATTGGGCCAGGGCAGTTCTTC.

The chain joins TRBV15 to TRBJ2-2; 7 bases fit TRBD1. V dropped 6 bases and J dropped 4; count of bases not matched to a gene: 5. The V gene's germline CDR1 is LNHNV and CDR2 YYDKDF (reference sequence). This CDR3 is 14 amino acids long. CDR3 sequence (DNA): TGTGCCACCAGGCTGGGACAGCTCACCGGGGAGCTGTTTTTT. This sequence encodes CATRLGQLTGELFF.

The rearrangement joins TRBV29-1 to TRBJ1-1, with no clear D. Germline assignment: CDR1 SQVTM and CDR2 ANQGSEA. The CDR3 length is 12 residues. Trimming cost V 4 bases and J 4 bases, with 10 bases left between them. The CDR3 coding sequence is TGCAGCGTTGCTACGCCTAGCACTGAAGCTTTCTTT. Translated: CSVATPSTEAFF. The entire variable domain, with the rest obtained from reference TRBV29-1 and TRBJ1-1, is as follows: SAVISQKPSRDICQRGTSLTIQCQVDSQVTMMFWYRQQPGQSLTLIATANQGSEATYESGFVIDKFPISRPNLTFSTLTVSNMSPEDSSIYLCSVATPSTEAFFGQGTRLTVV.